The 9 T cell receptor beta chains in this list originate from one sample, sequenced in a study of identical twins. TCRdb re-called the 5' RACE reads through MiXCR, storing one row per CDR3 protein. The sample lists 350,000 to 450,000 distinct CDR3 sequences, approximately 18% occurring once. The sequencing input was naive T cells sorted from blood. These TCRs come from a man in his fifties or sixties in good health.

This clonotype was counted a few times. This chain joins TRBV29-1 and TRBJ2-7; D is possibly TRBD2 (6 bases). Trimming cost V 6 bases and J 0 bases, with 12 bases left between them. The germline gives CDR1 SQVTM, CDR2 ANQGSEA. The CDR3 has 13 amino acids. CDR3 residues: CSVGTQNSYEQYF. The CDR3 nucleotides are TGCAGCGTGGGGACTCAAAACTCCTACGAGCAGTACTTC.

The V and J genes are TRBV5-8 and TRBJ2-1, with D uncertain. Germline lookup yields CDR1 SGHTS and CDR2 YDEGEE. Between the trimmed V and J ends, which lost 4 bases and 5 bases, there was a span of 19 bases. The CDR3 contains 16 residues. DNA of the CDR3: TGTGCCAGCAGCGAACCGATCTATCGACTGGACAATGAGCAGTTCTTC. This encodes CASSEPIYRLDNEQFF.

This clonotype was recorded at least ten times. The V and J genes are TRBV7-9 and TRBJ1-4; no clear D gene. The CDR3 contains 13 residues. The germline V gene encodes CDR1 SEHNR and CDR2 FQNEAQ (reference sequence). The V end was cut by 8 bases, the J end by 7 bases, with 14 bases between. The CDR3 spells CASGLRPFEKLFF. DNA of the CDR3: TGTGCCAGCGGACTCCGGCCTTTTGAAAAACTGTTTTTT. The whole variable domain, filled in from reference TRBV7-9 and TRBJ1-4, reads DTGVSQNPRHKITKRGQNVTFRCDPISEHNRLYWYRQTLGQGPEFLTYFQNEAQLEKSRLLSDRFSAERPKGSFSTLEIQRTEQGDSAMYLCASGLRPFEKLFFGSGTQLSVL.

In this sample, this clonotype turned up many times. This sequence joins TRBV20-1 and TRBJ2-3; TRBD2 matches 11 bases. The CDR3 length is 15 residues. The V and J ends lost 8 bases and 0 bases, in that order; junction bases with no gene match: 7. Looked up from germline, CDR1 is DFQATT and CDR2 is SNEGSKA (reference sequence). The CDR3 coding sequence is TGCAGTACCGGGACTAGCGGTTCTAGCACAGATACGCAGTATTTT. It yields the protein CSTGTSGSSTDTQYF.

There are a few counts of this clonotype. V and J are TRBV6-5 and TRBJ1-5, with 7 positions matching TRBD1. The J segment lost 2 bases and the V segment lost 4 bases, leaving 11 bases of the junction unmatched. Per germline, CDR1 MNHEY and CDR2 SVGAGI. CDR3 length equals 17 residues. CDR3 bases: TGTGCCAGCAGTTCCGACAGGGCCCATCGGGGCAATCAGCCCCAGCATTTT. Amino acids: CASSSDRAHRGNQPQHF.

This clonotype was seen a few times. As DNA, the CDR3 is TGCAGTGGAGGGGACGGTCGATATGAAGCTTTCTTT. Residues: CSGGDGRYEAFF. The rearrangement uses TRBV20-1 and TRBJ1-1; TRBD1 is a possible D gene (5 bases). The V gene lost 7 bases and the J gene lost 7 bases, with 16 bases spanning the gap. The CDR3 length is 12 residues. CDR1 is DFQATT, CDR2 SNEGSKA, per germline (reference sequence).

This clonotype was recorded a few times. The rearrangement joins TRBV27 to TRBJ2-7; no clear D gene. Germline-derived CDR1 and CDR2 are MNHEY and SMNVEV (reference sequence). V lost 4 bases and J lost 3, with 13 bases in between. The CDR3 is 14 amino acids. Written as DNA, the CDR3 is TGTGCCAGCAGTTCCAACACGAACCTCTACGAGCAGTACTTC. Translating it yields CASSSNTNLYEQYF.

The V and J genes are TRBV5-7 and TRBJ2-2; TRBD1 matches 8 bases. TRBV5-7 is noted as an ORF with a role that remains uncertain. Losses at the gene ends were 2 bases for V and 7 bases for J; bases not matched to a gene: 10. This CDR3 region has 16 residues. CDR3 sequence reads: CASSFPGTGSSGELFF. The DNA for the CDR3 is TGTGCCAGCAGCTTCCCCGGGACAGGATCAAGCGGGGAGCTGTTTTTT.

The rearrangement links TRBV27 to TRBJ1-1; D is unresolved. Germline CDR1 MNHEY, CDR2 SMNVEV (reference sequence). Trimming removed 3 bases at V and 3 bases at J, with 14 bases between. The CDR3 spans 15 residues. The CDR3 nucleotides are TGTGCCAGCAGTTTTTCGGGTATGTATGACACTGAAGCTTTCTTT. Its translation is CASSFSGMYDTEAFF.